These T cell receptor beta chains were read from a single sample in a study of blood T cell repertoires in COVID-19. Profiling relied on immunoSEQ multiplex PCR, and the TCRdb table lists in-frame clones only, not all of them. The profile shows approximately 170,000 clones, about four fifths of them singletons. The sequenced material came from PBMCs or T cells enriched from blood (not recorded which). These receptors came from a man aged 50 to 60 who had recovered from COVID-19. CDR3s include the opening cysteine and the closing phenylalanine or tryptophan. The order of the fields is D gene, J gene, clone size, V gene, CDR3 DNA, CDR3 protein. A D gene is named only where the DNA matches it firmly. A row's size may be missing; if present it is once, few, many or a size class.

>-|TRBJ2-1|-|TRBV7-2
TGTGCCAGCAGCGGTTTGGGCACCAATGAGCAGTTCTTC
CASSGLGTNEQFF
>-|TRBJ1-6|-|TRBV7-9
TGTGCCAGCAGCTTAGCGGGGGCAGGGGATAATTCACCCCTCCACTTT
CASSLAGAGDNSPLHF
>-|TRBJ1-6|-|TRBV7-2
TGTGCCAGCAGCTTAGACAGGACCTCAATTTCACCCCTCCACTTT
CASSLDRTSISPLHF
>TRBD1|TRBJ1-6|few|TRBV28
TGTGCCAGCAGCCTCCGACAGGGCCCCCCGAATAATTCACCCCTCCACTTT
CASSLRQGPPNNSPLHF
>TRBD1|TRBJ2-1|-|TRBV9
TGTGCCAGCAGCGTACGGCCAGGGGGTGGAAATGAGCAGTTCTTC
CASSVRPGGGNEQFF
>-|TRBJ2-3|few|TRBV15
TGTGCCACCAGCAGCCAGGGACTCATCACAGATACGCAGTATTTT
CATSSQGLITDTQYF
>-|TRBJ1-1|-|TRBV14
TGTGCCAGCAGCCAAGGGGGCTTATACTCTGAAGCTTTCTTT
CASSQGGLYSEAFF
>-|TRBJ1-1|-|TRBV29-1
TGCAGCGTTGAAAACCAGGGGTGGAACACTGAAGCTTTCTTT
CSVENQGWNTEAFF
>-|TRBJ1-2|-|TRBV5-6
TGTGCCAGCAGCTTGGTGGGGGGTGGCTACACCTTC
CASSLVGGGYTF
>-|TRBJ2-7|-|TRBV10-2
TGCGCCAGCAGTGCCTTATCAGGGGTAGTCTACGAGCAGTACTTC
CASSALSGVVYEQYF
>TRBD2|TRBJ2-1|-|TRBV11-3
TGTGCCAGCAGCTCGACCCGGACTAGCTCCCCGAATGAGCAGTTCTTC
CASSSTRTSSPNEQFF
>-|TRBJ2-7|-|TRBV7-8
TGTGCCAGCAGCCCGCACGGGACTCCTCAGTACTTC
CASSPHGTPQYF
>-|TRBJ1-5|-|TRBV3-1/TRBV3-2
TGTGCCAGCAGCCAAATCCGGGATCAGCCCCAGCATTTT
CASSQIRDQPQHF
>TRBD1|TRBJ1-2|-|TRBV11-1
TGTGCCAGCAGCTCCCAAGGAACAGGGGCCTATGGCTACACCTTC
CASSSQGTGAYGYTF
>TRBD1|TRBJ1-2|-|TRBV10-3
TGTGCCGGCTCAACTGGGACAGGGCAGGGCTATGGCTACACCTTC
CAGSTGTGQGYGYTF
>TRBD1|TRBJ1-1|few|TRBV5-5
TGTGCCAGCAGCTGGCCGATGGGACAGGGAGCTGAAGCTTTCTTT
CASSWPMGQGAEAFF
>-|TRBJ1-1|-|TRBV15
TGTGCCACCAGCAGAGATAAGAGCTTAGCAGCTTTCTTT
CATSRDKSLAAFF
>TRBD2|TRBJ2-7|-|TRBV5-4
TGTGCCAGCAGCCCCGGGACTAGCGGACCGTACGAGCAGTACTTC
CASSPGTSGPYEQYF
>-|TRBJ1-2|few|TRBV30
TGTGCCCGTGACAGACGAGTCTATGGCTACACCTTC
CARDRRVYGYTF
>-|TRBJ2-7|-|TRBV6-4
TGTGCCAGCAGTGAGAGGGATGACCACGAGCAGTACTTC
CASSERDDHEQYF
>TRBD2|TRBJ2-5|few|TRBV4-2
TGTGCCAGCAGCCCTCGGGGCGGGGGGGCGCCGGAGACCCAGTACTTC
CASSPRGGGAPETQYF
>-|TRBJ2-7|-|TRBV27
TGTGCCAGCAGTTTGGGCAGGGTGTCCGAGCAGTACTTC
CASSLGRVSEQYF
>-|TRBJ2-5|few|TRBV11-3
TGTGCCAGCAGCTTAAACAGGGTGGAGACCCAGTACTTC
CASSLNRVETQYF
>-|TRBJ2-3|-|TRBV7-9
TGTGCCAGCAGCCCCGCGGGAGATACGCAGTATTTT
CASSPAGDTQYF
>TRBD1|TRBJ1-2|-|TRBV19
TGTGCAGCGACAGGGCTTCGAGGCTACACCTTC
CAATGLRGYTF
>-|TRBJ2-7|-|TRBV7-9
TGTGCCAGCAGCTTAGGTCGAGCCTCCTACGAGCAGTACTTC
CASSLGRASYEQYF
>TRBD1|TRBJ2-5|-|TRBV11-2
TGTGCCAGCAGTTCCCGGACAGGGGGCCCTCGCGCGTACCAAGAGACCCAGTACTTC
CASSSRTGGPRAYQETQYF
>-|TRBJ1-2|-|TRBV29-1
TGCAGCGTTGAGGGCACAGGGATGGGCTATGGCTACACCTTC
CSVEGTGMGYGYTF
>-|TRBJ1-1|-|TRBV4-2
TGTGCCAGCAGCCTCAGCACTGAAGCTTTCTTT
CASSLSTEAFF
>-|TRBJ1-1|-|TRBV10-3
TGTGCCATCAGCCCTGGGAGGGGTCTGAACACTGAAGCTTTCTTT
CAISPGRGLNTEAFF
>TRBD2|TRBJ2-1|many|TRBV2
TGTGCCAGCAGTCCTAGCGGGGGGATCTCCTACAATGAGCAGTTCTTC
CASSPSGGISYNEQFF
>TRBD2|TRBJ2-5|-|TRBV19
TGTGCCAGTAGTATTTCAGCGGGGCCTCAAGAGACCCAGTACTTC
CASSISAGPQETQYF
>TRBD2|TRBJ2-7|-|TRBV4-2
TGTGCCAGCAGCCAAGGAGGGCGGGGGGGCTACGAGCAGTACTTC
CASSQGGRGGYEQYF
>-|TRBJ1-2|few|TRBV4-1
TGCGCCAGCAGCCAAGATCGGTCCTATGGCTACACCTTC
CASSQDRSYGYTF
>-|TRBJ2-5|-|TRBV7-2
TGTGCCAGCAGCTTTACGGGTCCCCAAGAGACCCAGTACTTC
CASSFTGPQETQYF
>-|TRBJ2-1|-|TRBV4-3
TGCGCCAGCAGCCAAGAGTCGGTCTGGAGGGGCCGAAACTCCTACAATGAGCAGTTCTTC
CASSQESVWRGRNSYNEQFF
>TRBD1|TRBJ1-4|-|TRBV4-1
TGCGCCAGCAGCCAAGACCGGGACAGGATACGAACTAATGAAAAACTGTTTTTT
CASSQDRDRIRTNEKLFF
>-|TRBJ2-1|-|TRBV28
TGTGCCAGCAGTTTCAGGGATGAGCAGTTCTTC
CASSFRDEQFF
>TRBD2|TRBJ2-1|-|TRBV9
TGTGCCAGCAGCGTAGGCGGGGGGGCGTACAATGAGCAGTTCTTC
CASSVGGGAYNEQFF
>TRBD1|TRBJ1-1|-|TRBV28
TGTGCCAGCAGTTCCGCCGGGACAGAGAACACTGAAGCTTTCTTT
CASSSAGTENTEAFF
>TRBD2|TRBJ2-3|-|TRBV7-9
TGTGCCAGCAGCTCGCCGGGACTAGCGGGGGGGATTTACACAGATACGCAGTATTTT
CASSSPGLAGGIYTDTQYF
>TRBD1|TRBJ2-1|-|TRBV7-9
TGTGCCAGCCCCGGTGGACAGGTCGCGGATGAGCAGTTCTTC
CASPGGQVADEQFF
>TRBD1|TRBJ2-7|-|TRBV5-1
TGCGCCAGCAGCTTAACAGGGGGCTCGTCCTACGAGCAGTACTTC
CASSLTGGSSYEQYF
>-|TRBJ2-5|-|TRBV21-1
TGTGCCAGCAGCAAAGCGTTAGCGGGGGGGAGGGAGACCCAGTACTTC
CASSKALAGGRETQYF
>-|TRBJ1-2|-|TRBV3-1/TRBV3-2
TGTGCCAGCAGCCAAGTGAAAGTGGGCAGACCCTACTTC
CASSQVKVGRPYF
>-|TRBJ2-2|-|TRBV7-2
TGTGCCAGCAGCTTAGGGGCGGGGGCGCGTACCGGGGAGCTGTTTTTT
CASSLGAGARTGELFF
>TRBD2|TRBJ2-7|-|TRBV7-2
TGTGCCAGCAGCTTAGCCGTGACTAGCGGTAGGGGGCTCGAGCAGTACTTC
CASSLAVTSGRGLEQYF
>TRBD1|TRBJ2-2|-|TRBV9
TGTGCCAGCAGCGTAGCGGGGACAGGTTACACCGGGGAGCTGTTTTTT
CASSVAGTGYTGELFF
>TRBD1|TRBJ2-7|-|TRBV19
TGTGCCAGTAGTGCCGGGACAGTCTACGAGCAGTACTTC
CASSAGTVYEQYF
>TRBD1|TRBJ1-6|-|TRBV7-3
TGTGCCAGCAGCGCCACAGGGGATTCACCCCTCCACTTT
CASSATGDSPLHF
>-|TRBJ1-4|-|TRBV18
TGTGCCAGCTCACCGAACAGGGCAACTAATGAAAAACTGTTTTTT
CASSPNRATNEKLFF
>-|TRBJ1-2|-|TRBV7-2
TGTGCCAGTTCAGGTCGAGCTAACTATGGCTACACCTTC
CASSGRANYGYTF
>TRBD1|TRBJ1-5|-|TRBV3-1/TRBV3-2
TGTGCCAGCAGCCAACTAAGGACAGGGGAAAGTAGCAATCAGCCCCAGCATTTT
CASSQLRTGESSNQPQHF
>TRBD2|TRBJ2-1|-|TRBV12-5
TGTGCTAGTGGTCTTTCGGGGGGGCCTGGCAATGAGCAGTTCTTC
CASGLSGGPGNEQFF
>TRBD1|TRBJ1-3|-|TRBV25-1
TGTGCCAGCAGTGCGGTACAGGGGGCAGGAAACACCATATATTTT
CASSAVQGAGNTIYF
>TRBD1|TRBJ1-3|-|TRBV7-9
TGTGCCAGCAGCTTACAGGGGGCGGCTGGAAACACCATATATTTT
CASSLQGAAGNTIYF
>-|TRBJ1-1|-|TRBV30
TGTGCCGGTGACAGGATGGCTTTCTTT
CAGDRMAFF
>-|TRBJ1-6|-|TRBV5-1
TGCGCCAGCCGAGAGGGAGTCGGGGATTCACCCCTCCACTTT
CASREGVGDSPLHF
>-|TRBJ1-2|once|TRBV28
TGTGCCAGCAGCCCCTCCCAGGGCTATGGCTACACCTTC
CASSPSQGYGYTF